These 17 T cell receptor beta chains share one sample of origin, sequenced in a study of Ad26.COV2.S vaccination and SARS-CoV-2 variants (dated by TCRdb to 2020 to 2022). Reading the label with the study, this specimen's treatment or condition is: about 20 received Ad26.COV2.S at low or high dose, single or two shots; 5 received placebo; per-sample allocation not given. For vaccine and placebo recipients, repertoires were sequenced using samples collected on day 63 after the first injection. The method behind the library was the immunoSEQ multiplex PCR assay. This immuneACCESS table, as held by TCRdb, lists in-frame sequences with V and J called but not all clones. Of the missing ones, under half trace to an unresolved V gene in checked studies; the others have no known cause. This sample gives 350,000 to 550,000 clones in total; roughly 89% of them show up just once. Jointly, the top ten make up around 2.6% of the sample.

Sequenced material: peripheral blood, taken in a trial of Ad26.COV2.S vaccine versus placebo. These receptors were collected from a person aged 18 to 65 who received the Ad26.COV2.S COVID-19 vaccine or a placebo.

The rearrangement links TRBV6-2 or TRBV6-3 to TRBJ1-5; D possibly corresponds to TRBD1 (6 bases). The CDR3 loop spans 16 amino acids. V was pared by 6 bases and J by 6 bases, with 21 bases between. Germline V gene lookup returns CDR1 MNHEY and CDR2 SVGEGT. The CDR3 reads CASSPRRGGWGQPQHF. CDR3 sequence (DNA): TGTGCCAGCAGCCCCCGAAGGGGGGGCTGGGGTCAGCCCCAGCATTTT.

In this sample, this clone turned up once. V usage is TRBV9 and J usage is TRBJ2-5; maybe TRBD2 (6 bases). The length of the CDR3 is 13 residues. The germline V and J ends were trimmed by 0 bases and 6 bases, with 9 bases remaining between them. CDR1 SGDLS and CDR2 YYNGEE come from the germline V gene. In DNA, the CDR3 is TGTGCCAGCAGCGTAGCTGGACTACAGACCCAGTACTTC. Translated: CASSVAGLQTQYF. The full variable domain, with the rest looked up from reference TRBV9 and TRBJ2-5, is DSGVTQTPKHLITATGQRVTLRCSPRSGDLSVYWYQQSLDQGLQFLIQYYNGEERAKGNILERFSAQQFPDLHSELNLSSLELGDSALYFCASSVAGLQTQYFGPGTRLLVL.

This chain connects TRBV28 to TRBJ2-7, with D perhaps being TRBD1 or TRBD2 (5 bases each). Germline assignment: CDR1 MDHEN and CDR2 SYDVKM. The germline V and J ends were trimmed by 7 bases and 0 bases, with 19 bases remaining between them. The CDR3 spans 16 residues. The CDR3 sequence is CASNSPWDGRSYEQYF. CDR3 DNA sequence: TGTGCCAGCAATTCCCCCTGGGACGGCCGCTCCTACGAGCAGTACTTC. Using reference TRBV28 and TRBJ2-7 for the parts outside the CDR3, the full variable domain is DVKVTQSSRYLVKRTGEKVFLECVQDMDHENMFWYRQDPGLGLRLIYFSYDVKMKEKGDIPEGYSVSREKKERFSLILESASTNQTSMYLCASNSPWDGRSYEQYFGPGTRLTVT.

The rearrangement joins TRBV12-5 to TRBJ1-1; no definite D call. V was trimmed by 6 bases and J by 1 base, leaving 9 bases between them. CDR1 is LGHNT, CDR2 FRNRAP, per germline. The CDR3 runs 13 residues. CDR3 sequence (DNA): TGTGCTAGTGGCCCCCGGCAGAACACTGAAGCTTTCTTT. Translated, it gives CASGPRQNTEAFF.

The chain carries TRBV7-3 and TRBJ2-3, with D hard to call. The CDR3 extends over 16 amino acids. The germline V gene encodes CDR1 SGHTA and CDR2 FQGTGA. V lost 1 base and J lost 2, with 13 bases in between. CDR3 amino acids: CASSLNRGGNTDTQYF. The CDR3 coding sequence is TGTGCCAGCAGCTTAAATCGCGGCGGAAACACAGATACGCAGTATTTT.

The chain combines TRBV30 with TRBJ1-3; the D gene is possibly TRBD1 (6 bases). Germline loops: CDR1 GTSNPN, CDR2 SVGIG (reference sequence). This CDR3 contains 14 residues. Deletions cut 0 bases from V and 3 bases from J, with 9 bases between. The CDR3 loop reads CAWSVTDSGNTIYF. The CDR3 coding sequence is TGTGCCTGGAGTGTAACGGACAGTGGAAACACCATATATTTT.

The V and J genes are TRBV19 and TRBJ1-1; 7 bases line up with TRBD1. The germline V gene has CDR1 LNHDA and CDR2 SQIVND (reference sequence). Germline trimming cut 5 bases from V and 0 bases from J; bases unmatched to any gene: 12. The CDR3 loop spans 17 amino acids. The chain's CDR3 is CASSLQQGRFLNTEAFF. The CDR3 coding sequence is TGTGCCAGTAGTCTTCAACAGGGGCGCTTTCTGAACACTGAAGCTTTCTTT.

This clone was detected a few times. The chain links TRBV14 to TRBJ1-2, with a possible D match to TRBD1 (5 bases). Germline V gives CDR1 SGHDN, CDR2 FVKESK. V was pared by 2 bases and J by 4 bases, with 11 bases between. CDR3 length: 14 residues. The CDR3 sequence: CASSQWDWGYGYTF. CDR3 bases: TGTGCCAGCAGCCAATGGGACTGGGGCTATGGCTACACCTTC.

The rearrangement joins TRBV25-1 to TRBJ2-2; 7 nucleotides line up with TRBD1. Germline CDR1 is MGHDK and CDR2 is SYGVNS. CDR3 size: 16 residues. J lost 2 bases, V lost 1 base, and 4 bases had no gene match. For the CDR3, the DNA is TGTGCCAGCAGTGAATTGGCAGGGGGAAACACCGGGGAGCTGTTTTTT. Amino acid sequence: CASSELAGGNTGELFF.

This chain links TRBV5-1 with TRBJ2-1; a weak D match, TRBD1 (5 bases). Trimming shortened V by 0 bases and J by 3 bases, and 10 bases separated the two germline ends. This CDR3 contains 15 residues. CDR1 is SGHRS and CDR2 is YFSETQ in the germline V gene. The CDR3 sequence is CASSLESGNYNEQFF. The DNA of the CDR3 is TGCGCCAGCAGCTTGGAGTCAGGGAACTACAATGAGCAGTTCTTC.

In this sample, this clone turned up once. V is TRBV2 and J is TRBJ1-1; tentative D call: TRBD1 (5 bases). CDR3 length: 13 residues. The V end lost 7 bases, the J end lost 5 bases, and 14 bases lay between the germline ends. Germline CDR1 and CDR2: SNHLY and FYNNEI. DNA of the CDR3: TGTGCCAGCACAGGACATAAAGCAACTGAAGCTTTCTTT. Translating gives CASTGHKATEAFF. The variable domain in full, completed from reference TRBV2 and TRBJ1-1, reads EPEVTQTPSHQVTQMGQEVILRCVPISNHLYFYWYRQILGQKVEFLVSFYNNEISEKSEIFDDQFSVERPDGSNFTLKIRSTKLEDSAMYFCASTGHKATEAFFGQGTRLTVV.

The gene calls are TRBV4-2 and TRBJ2-5, with 7 bases aligning to TRBD1. The CDR3 has 14 amino acids. The junction had 2 bases not matched to a gene; V was cut back by 3 bases and J by 1 base. The germline V gene encodes CDR1 LGHNA and CDR2 YNFKEQ. DNA of the CDR3: TGTGCCAGCAGCCAGGGACAGCTCCAAGAGACCCAGTACTTC. This translates into CASSQGQLQETQYF.

V gene TRBV5-1 combines with J gene TRBJ1-5, with 10 bases lining up with TRBD1. CDR3 length: 15 amino acids. The V segment lost 2 bases and the J segment 6 bases; nucleotides outside the gene matches: 5. In germline, CDR1 is SGHRS, CDR2 YFSETQ. DNA for the CDR3: TGCGCCAGCAGCTTAGAGGGACAGGGGCCTCAGCCCCAGCATTTT. Translating gives CASSLEGQGPQPQHF.

The chain couples TRBV19 to TRBJ1-2; D gene uncertain. CDR1 and CDR2 from the germline V gene are LNHDA and SQIVND (reference sequence). The length of the CDR3 is 15 residues. Trimming removed 2 bases from V and 4 bases from J, with 14 bases in between. CDR3 sequence (DNA): TGTGCCAGTAGTATAATTGGCGGGTCGAGCTATGGCTACACCTTC. It yields the protein CASSIIGGSSYGYTF.

This clone has just one count. V is TRBV12-3 or TRBV12-4 and J is TRBJ1-2, with D unresolved. Trimming stripped 6 bases from V and 5 bases from J, with 10 bases between. There are 12 residues in the CDR3. The CDR3 spells CASSPPDYGYTF. As DNA, the CDR3 is TGTGCCAGCAGCCCCCCCGATTATGGCTACACCTTC.

The rearrangement uses TRBV7-2 and TRBJ2-1; 9 nucleotides line up with TRBD1. CDR3 length equals 15 residues. Germline V gene sequence: CDR1 SGHTA, CDR2 FQGNSA. J was trimmed by 10 bases and V by 5 bases; bases with no gene match: 12. Here the CDR3 reads CASSPSRDRAGEQFF. CDR3 DNA sequence: TGTGCCAGCAGCCCATCTCGGGACAGGGCCGGGGAGCAGTTCTTC.

This sequence joins TRBV6-5 and TRBJ1-5, with D perhaps matching TRBD1 (5 bases). The germline V gene has CDR1 MNHEY and CDR2 SVGAGI. This CDR3 has 13 residues. The V end lost 6 bases, the J end lost 5 bases, and 11 bases lay between the germline ends. The CDR3, as DNA: TGTGCCAGCAGCTCGGGACGGTATCAGCCCCAGCATTTT. This translates into CASSSGRYQPQHF.